One and the same sample provided the 18 T cell receptor beta chains below, sequenced in a study of regulatory T cells in long-lasting Graves disease. Combining iRepertoire HTBI primers with Arm-PCR of CDR3 regions, the authors built TCR beta libraries. MiXCR was run by TCRdb on the multiplex PCR reads, yielding one entry per CDR3 protein. Here the sample spans 440,000 or so distinct CDR3 sequences, 16% being singletons. Time point meaning: newly diagnosed GD, antithyroid drugs for less than 3 months. RNA extracted from PBMCs served as the sequencing template. These data were also filed under a second study, of T cells in Graves' hyperthyroidism and ophthalmopathy.

This sample comprised peripheral blood mononuclear cells (PBMCs), obtained at new diagnosis, from a patient treated with antithyroid drugs. The receptors shown here come from a woman younger than 45 with Graves disease.

This clonotype has a count of ten or more. This chain links TRBV29-1 with TRBJ2-5; 7 bases are shared with TRBD2. This CDR3 has 14 amino acids. J was trimmed by 4 bases and V by 6 bases; bases with no gene match: 11. Per germline, CDR1 SQVTM and CDR2 ANQGSEA. CDR3 nucleotide sequence: TGCAGCGTCCCGGGGGAGGGTGGCCGAGAGACCCAGTACTTC. Its protein is CSVPGEGGRETQYF.

This clonotype was picked up a small number of times. A read error may account for a junction end that differs from germline. The rearrangement links TRBV11-2 to TRBJ1-2; D ambiguous. CDR3 length: 14 amino acids. The germline V gene has CDR1 SGHAT and CDR2 FQNNGV. CDR3 protein: CASSLEVLGYGHTF. The CDR3 DNA is TGTGCCAGCAGCTTAGAGGTCCTTGGGTATGGCCACACCTTC.

Note on this clonotype: This could be a read error, since a much larger clone is one nucleotide away. The chain is built from TRBV5-1 and TRBJ2-3; D tentatively reads TRBD1 or TRBD2 (6 bases each). There are 15 residues in the CDR3. In germline, CDR1 is SGHRS, CDR2 YFSETQ. The CDR3 is CVSSSGGGRTDTQYF. CDR3 DNA: TGCGTCAGCAGCTCAGGTGGGGGGCGCACAGATACGCAGTATTTT. The complete variable domain, with remaining parts taken from reference TRBV5-1 and TRBJ2-3, reads KAGVTQTPRYLIKTRGQQVTLSCSPISGHRSVSWYQQTPGQGLQFLFEYFSETQRNKGNFPGRFSGRQFSNSRSEMNVSTLELGDSALYLCVSSSGGGRTDTQYFGPGTRLTVL.

This clonotype has more than one count but fewer than ten. The genes are TRBV29-1 and TRBJ2-3; the D is unclear. The V end lost 3 bases, the J end lost 6 bases, and 13 bases lay between the germline ends. The CDR3 is made up of 13 amino acids. From germline, CDR1 is SQVTM and CDR2 ANQGSEA. This chain's CDR3 is CSVDGFEGDTQYF. CDR3 DNA: TGCAGCGTTGACGGGTTTGAAGGGGATACGCAGTATTTT.

This clonotype came up a few times. One end of the junction does not line up with germline, which may come from a read error. The chain uses TRBV10-2 and TRBJ2-1, with 7 bases that match TRBD1. The V gene's germline CDR1 is WSHSY and CDR2 SAAADI. The CDR3 contains 13 residues. The CDR3 reads CASSDPRGGQINF. CDR3 nucleotides: TGCGCCAGCAGTGATCCCCGAGGGGGACAGATAAACTTC.

This clonotype was recorded at least ten times. The rearrangement joins TRBV6-1 to TRBJ2-1, with D maybe TRBD2 (6 bases). The CDR3 has 16 residues. V was clipped by 7 bases and J by 4 bases, with 20 bases between them. Germline CDR1 reads MNHNS; CDR2 reads SASEGT. CDR3 loop: CASKGGTPGPYNEQFF. CDR3 nucleotide sequence: TGTGCCAGCAAGGGTGGGACTCCTGGTCCGTACAATGAGCAGTTCTTC.

The sample holds many counts of this clonotype. This chain links TRBV2 with TRBJ2-1; the D gene is possibly TRBD2 (5 bases). V was pared by 6 bases and J by 4 bases, with 10 bases between. The CDR3 has 13 amino acids. Germline loops: CDR1 SNHLY, CDR2 FYNNEI. CDR3 sequence: CASRVTSYNEQFF. In DNA, the CDR3 is TGTGCCAGCAGGGTAACTAGTTACAATGAGCAGTTCTTC.

This clonotype was seen only a few times. The V and J genes are TRBV6-1 and TRBJ1-5, with 12 nucleotides matching TRBD1. This CDR3 is 15 amino acids long. After removal of 8 bases from V and 6 bases from J, the junction contained 8 bases not matched to a gene. Looked up from germline, CDR1 is MNHNS and CDR2 is SASEGT. The CDR3 region has the DNA TGTGCCAGCGCGGGACAGGGGGCGCACCGTCAGCCCCAGCATTTT. Translation gives CASAGQGAHRQPQHF.

The V gene is TRBV7-2, the J gene TRBJ1-1; D gene uncertain. CDR1 is SGHTA, CDR2 FQGNSA, per germline. This CDR3 has 15 residues. V lost 1 base and J 1 base, leaving 10 bases between the germline ends. CDR3 DNA sequence: TGTGCCAGCAGCTTAGGTGAGGTGGGGAACACTGAAGCTTTCTTT. Its protein product is CASSLGEVGNTEAFF. Using reference TRBV7-2 and TRBJ1-1 for the parts outside the CDR3, the full variable domain is GAGVSQSPSNKVTEKGKDVELRCDPISGHTALYWYRQSLGQGLEFLIYFQGNSAPDKSGLPSDRFSAERTGGSVSTLTIQRTQQEDSAVYLCASSLGEVGNTEAFFGQGTRLTVV.

This clonotype was detected only a few times. The J gene is TRBJ2-1, the V gene TRBV6-2 or TRBV6-3, with D possibly TRBD1 on 5 matching bases. Trimming took 5 bases from V and 4 from J, leaving 9 bases between them. Germline CDR1 reads MNHEY; CDR2 reads SVGEGT. The CDR3 consists of 13 residues. CDR3 in amino acids: CASSENRYNEQFF. As DNA, the CDR3 is TGTGCCAGCAGTGAAAACAGGTACAATGAGCAGTTCTTC.

For this clonotype: This could be a read error, since a much larger clone is one nucleotide away. The chain has TRBV6-5 and TRBJ2-3; TRBD2 matches 13 bases. The J call could be wrong; TRBJ2-7 is a better fit for the DNA end. The CDR3 covers 18 residues. Germline lookup yields CDR1 MNHEY and CDR2 SVGAGI. CDR3 nucleotides: TGTGCCAGCAGTTACAACGGGACGTCCTGGACTAGCGGGAGCGAGCAGTACTTC. Its protein is CASSYNGTSWTSGSEQYF.

In this sample, this clonotype turned up many times. The V call is TRBV30, the J call TRBJ1-1; 9 bases are shared with TRBD1. V gave up 0 bases and J gave up 0 bases; unmatched junction bases: 5. The germline gives CDR1 GTSNPN, CDR2 SVGIG (reference sequence). CDR3 length equals 16 residues. CDR3 nucleotide sequence: TGTGCCTGGAGTGTACCCCGGACAGGGGTGAACACTGAAGCTTTCTTT. Translation: CAWSVPRTGVNTEAFF.

A word on this clonotype: With a much larger clone just one base away, this may be a read error. The chain employs TRBV30 and TRBJ1-2, with TRBD1 as a possible D gene (6 bases). CDR3 length: 13 amino acids. Germline assignment: CDR1 GTSNPN and CDR2 SVGIG (reference sequence). V was pared by 8 bases and J by 3 bases, with 16 bases between. Here the CDR3 DNA reads TGTGCCGGGTTGAACAGGGAAGACTATGGCTACACCTTC. This encodes CAGLNREDYGYTF.

This clonotype was observed many times. This chain links TRBV28 with TRBJ1-2; D unclear. The germline V gene has CDR1 MDHEN and CDR2 SYDVKM. This CDR3 has 12 residues. V was shortened by 8 bases and J by 9 bases, with 16 bases between the two germline ends. The CDR3 nucleotides read TGTGCCAGCTATCAGGTCGTCGGGAGCTACACCTTC. Its protein product is CASYQVVGSYTF.

This clonotype was picked up a small number of times. This chain links TRBV5-5 with TRBJ2-3, with D uncertain. The V end was cut by 3 bases, the J end by 0 bases, with 11 bases between. The CDR3 has 15 residues. The germline CDR1 and CDR2 sequences are SGHKS and YYEKEE (reference sequence). The CDR3 here is CASSSRTLSTDTQYF. CDR3 in DNA: TGTGCCAGCAGCTCCCGAACCCTTAGCACAGATACGCAGTATTTT.

This clonotype came up many times. The V gene is TRBV12-3 or TRBV12-4, the J gene TRBJ2-1, with D unclear. The V end lost 6 bases, the J end lost 4 bases, and 13 bases lay between the germline ends. There are 14 residues in the CDR3. The CDR3 reads CASSLIRAYNEQFF. The CDR3 nucleotides read TGTGCCAGCAGCTTAATCAGAGCGTACAATGAGCAGTTCTTC.

Turning to this clonotype: Given a much more abundant clone one base away, this may be a read error. The chain couples TRBV6-9 to TRBJ2-1, with 7 bases fitting TRBD2. Germline V gene sequence: CDR1 MNHGY, CDR2 SVAAGI. The CDR3 loop spans 14 amino acids. The CDR3 DNA reads TGTGCCAGCAGTTACGGCGGGAGTAGCAATGAGCCGTTCTTC. It is translated as CASSYGGSSNEPFF.

This clonotype was detected many times. V is TRBV7-9 and J is TRBJ2-7; 7 bases are a match to TRBD2. The V and J ends lost 1 base and 2 bases, in that order; junction bases with no gene match: 5. The CDR3 covers 15 residues. Looked up from germline, CDR1 is SEHNR and CDR2 is FQNEAQ (reference sequence). This CDR3 is CASSLEAGITYEQYF. The CDR3 coding sequence is TGTGCCAGCAGCTTAGAAGCGGGAATTACCTACGAGCAGTACTTC.